This T cell receptor beta chain stems from a study of control samples from healthy donors and cancer patients (TCRdb year 2020). Library method: the immunoSEQ multiplex PCR assay. As stored in TCRdb, this immuneACCESS dataset retains in-frame rearrangements with V and J assigned. A fraction of the clones does not appear; measured against another copy, unresolved V genes explain less than half of the discrepancy, and the remainder lacks a known reason. The sample includes some 160,000 clones, with about 94% observed a single time. Clones ranked in the top ten supply around 8% of the sample. V has 2 bases trimmed and J has 6 bases trimmed; junction bases matching no gene number 1. CDR1 and CDR2 (SGDLS, YYNGEE) derive from the germline V gene. The CDR3 covers 14 residues, taking in both the cysteine and the phenylalanine. Only CDR3 DNA is held: 42 bases, read in frame from base 1. For this clone: Its antigen remains unidentified. Base qualities are not provided; no much larger clone lies one nucleotide away.

Sequenced input: blood. The sequence derives from a middle-aged woman in good health. The V gene is TRBV9 and the J gene is TRBJ1-4; TRBD1 fits 10 bases in the junction. The DNA sequence is as follows: TGTGCCAGCAGCGTGGGACAGGGGTATGAAAAACTGTTTTTT. This translates into CASSVGQGYEKLFF.